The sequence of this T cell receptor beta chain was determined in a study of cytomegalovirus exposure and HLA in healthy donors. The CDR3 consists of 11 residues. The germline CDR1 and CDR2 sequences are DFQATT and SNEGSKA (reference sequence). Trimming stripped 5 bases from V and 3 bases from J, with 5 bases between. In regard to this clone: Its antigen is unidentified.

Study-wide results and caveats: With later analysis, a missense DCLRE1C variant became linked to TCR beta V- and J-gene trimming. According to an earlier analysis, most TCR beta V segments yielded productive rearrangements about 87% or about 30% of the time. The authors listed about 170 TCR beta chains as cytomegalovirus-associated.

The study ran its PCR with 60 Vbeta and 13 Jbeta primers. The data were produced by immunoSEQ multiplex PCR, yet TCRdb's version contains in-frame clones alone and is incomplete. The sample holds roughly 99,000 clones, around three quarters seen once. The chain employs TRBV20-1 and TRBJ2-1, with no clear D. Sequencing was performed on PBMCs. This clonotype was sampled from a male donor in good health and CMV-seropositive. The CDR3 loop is CSAVGYNEQFF. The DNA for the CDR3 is TGCAGTGCTGTCGGCTACAATGAGCAGTTCTTC.